This entry concerns a single T cell receptor (beta chain). Its antigen remains unidentified. Assay: immunoSEQ multiplex PCR; the TCRdb copy retains only in-frame clones and omits some. Of some 46,000 clones in the sample, 80% to 85% are singletons; the top ten hold less than 35%. V was shortened by 8 bases and J by 0 bases, with 14 bases between the two germline ends. The length of the CDR3 is 14 residues. From germline, CDR1 is MNHEY and CDR2 SVGAGI. This sample stems from a study of radiation and T cells in renal cell carcinoma. General study points: From baseline, blood top tumor clonotypes peaked at 2 weeks post-radiation. No pretreatment tumor biopsies were available for baseline clonotypes.

Stated time point: blood 4 weeks post-SBRT, at nephrectomy. Treatment in this sample: 15 Gy SBRT to primary tumor, nephrectomy 4 weeks later. Nephrectomy followed 15 Gy stereotactic body radiation by 4 weeks. Serial blood draws occurred at baseline and 2 and 4 weeks post-SBRT. This receptor was identified in a woman in her 70s with renal cell carcinoma. Source: blood, taken from a patient whose treatment included radiotherapy and nephrectomy. This chain joins TRBV6-5 and TRBJ2-7, with D uncertain. CDR3 sequence reads: CASVSTKSSYEQYF. In nucleotides, the CDR3 is TGTGCCAGCGTATCGACCAAGAGCTCCTACGAGCAGTACTTC.